These 17 T cell receptor beta chains came from one sample sequenced in a study of T cells after yellow fever vaccination. TCRdb processed the 5' RACE reads anew with MiXCR; each CDR3 protein has one entry. The sample comprises under 600,000 distinct CDR3 sequences, 13% of which are singletons, and around an eighth rests with the top ten. This specimen was PBMCs, taken on the day of the yellow fever booster vaccination. Receptors were obtained from a man under 40 who received the YFV17D yellow fever vaccine.

The rearrangement uses TRBV6-1 and TRBJ2-7; 14 bases match TRBD2. V trimming: 11 bases; J trimming: 0 bases; junction bases outside the gene matches: 0. The CDR3 length is 13 residues. Germline lookup yields CDR1 MNHNS and CDR2 SASEGT. In nucleotides, the CDR3 is TGTGCCGGGACTAGCGGGAGCTCCTACGAGCAGTACTTC. It is translated as CAGTSGSSYEQYF.

The V gene is TRBV20-1, the J gene TRBJ2-7; tentatively, D is TRBD1 or TRBD2 (7 bases each). Germline CDR1 DFQATT, CDR2 SNEGSKA (reference sequence). Trimming shortened V by 2 bases and J by 3 bases, and 29 bases separated the two germline ends. The CDR3 consists of 19 residues. The CDR3 nucleotides read TGCAGTGCTAGATACAGGGGCGCCCAGCGGGACCCCTTTAGCTACGAGCAGTACTTC. Translated: CSARYRGAQRDPFSYEQYF.

This clonotype was picked up a small number of times. This rearrangement joins TRBV20-1 to TRBJ1-5; D is uncertain. Germline values: CDR1 DFQATT, CDR2 SNEGSKA (reference sequence). The CDR3 runs 13 residues. Trimming shortened V by 6 bases and J by 1 base, and 10 bases separated the two germline ends. CDR3 region: CSANTGSNQPQHF. CDR3 nucleotides: TGCAGTGCCAATACCGGAAGCAATCAGCCCCAGCATTTT.

This clonotype occurred many times. J is TRBJ2-5 and V is TRBV7-2; D may be TRBD1 or TRBD2 (5 bases each). The CDR3 sequence is 17 residues long. The germline V gene has CDR1 SGHTA and CDR2 FQGNSA. Trimming left V 0 bases short and J 5 bases short, with 19 bases between. CDR3 sequence reads: CASSLAGGFAPGETQYF. DNA for the CDR3: TGTGCCAGCAGCTTAGCTGGGGGTTTTGCCCCTGGGGAGACCCAGTACTTC. The entire variable domain, with the rest obtained from reference TRBV7-2 and TRBJ2-5, is as follows: GAGVSQSPSNKVTEKGKDVELRCDPISGHTALYWYRQSLGQGLEFLIYFQGNSAPDKSGLPSDRFSAERTGGSVSTLTIQRTQQEDSAVYLCASSLAGGFAPGETQYFGPGTRLLVL.

This clonotype was seen more than once but under ten times. The chain has TRBV19 and TRBJ2-2; no reliable D call. The V end lost 9 bases, the J end lost 7 bases, and 15 bases lay between the germline ends. CDR1 is LNHDA, CDR2 SQIVND, per germline (reference sequence). The CDR3 is 13 amino acids. The CDR3 nucleotides read TGTGCCAGCTCTTTGATCTACGGCGGGGAGCTGTTTTTT. Translated, it gives CASSLIYGGELFF.

Turning to this clonotype: A much larger clone sits a single nucleotide away, making a read error possible. J is TRBJ2-7 and V is TRBV7-9, with D maybe TRBD2 (5 bases). Germline V gene sequence: CDR1 SEHNR, CDR2 FQNEAQ (reference sequence). With 5 bases removed from V and 1 base from J, the gap between germline ends came to 9 bases. The CDR3 extends over 13 amino acids. The CDR3 bases are TGTGCCAGCAGCCCCGGGATTTCCTACGAGCAGTACTTC. This codes for CASSPGISYEQYF.

V gene TRBV12-3 or TRBV12-4 combines with J gene TRBJ2-7; a possible D gene is TRBD1 (5 bases). Trimming took off 5 bases at V and 0 bases at J, with 20 bases between the two ends. The CDR3 consists of 17 residues. The CDR3 reads CASSRRYPGWSSYEQYF. The CDR3 DNA reads TGTGCCAGCAGTCGCCGTTACCCAGGGTGGAGCTCCTACGAGCAGTACTTC.

This chain links TRBV6-1 with TRBJ2-7; 7 bases fit TRBD1. CDR3 length: 13 amino acids. Looked up from germline, CDR1 is MNHNS and CDR2 is SASEGT. Trimming took 5 bases from V and 1 from J; bases not matched to a gene: 2. As DNA, the CDR3 is TGTGCCAGCAGTAAACAGGGGTCCTACGAGCAGTACTTC. It translates to CASSKQGSYEQYF.

This clonotype occurred a few times. This chain uses TRBV29-1 with TRBJ2-3, with no clear D. CDR3 length equals 10 residues. CDR1 SQVTM and CDR2 ANQGSEA come from the germline V gene. Trimming left V 8 bases short and J 2 bases short, with 5 bases between. CDR3 sequence reads: CSSHTDTQYF. DNA of the CDR3: TGCAGCAGTCACACAGATACGCAGTATTTT.

The sample holds a few counts of this clonotype. The chain joins TRBV12-3 or TRBV12-4 to TRBJ2-7; D unclear. V was pared by 4 bases and J by 5 bases, with 12 bases between. There are 13 residues in the CDR3. CDR3 region: CASSSSDPNEQYF. The CDR3 DNA sequence: TGTGCCAGCAGTTCGTCGGACCCCAACGAGCAGTACTTC.

In this sample, this clonotype turned up once. The chain has TRBV20-1 and TRBJ2-1; D unresolved. The ends were cut back, 2 bases at V and 0 bases at J, with 8 bases in the middle. Germline CDR1 and CDR2: DFQATT and SNEGSKA (reference sequence). This CDR3 has 14 residues. The CDR3 DNA follows: TGCAGTGCTAGATGGGTCGTCTCCTACAATGAGCAGTTCTTC. Protein product: CSARWVVSYNEQFF.

The table lists this clonotype with a few counts. The CDR3 here is CSANRDLYEQYF. CDR3 coding DNA: TGCAGTGCCAACCGGGACCTCTACGAGCAGTACTTC. V and J are TRBV20-1 and TRBJ2-7; TRBD1 or TRBD2 may be the D gene (5 bases each). Germline-derived CDR1 and CDR2 are DFQATT and SNEGSKA (reference sequence). The CDR3 is 12 residues long. V lost 6 bases, J lost 3 bases, and 12 bases lay in between.

The chain recombines TRBV5-4 with TRBJ2-1; the D call may be TRBD1 or TRBD2 (5 bases each). This CDR3 has 15 residues. Germline lookup yields CDR1 SGHNT and CDR2 YYREEE (reference sequence). The V end lost 0 bases, the J end lost 10 bases, and 17 bases lay between the germline ends. This CDR3 reads CASSLEGPISGEQFF. CDR3 bases: TGTGCCAGCAGCTTGGAGGGACCGATATCAGGGGAGCAGTTCTTC.

CDR3 residues: CASSLEAAEHNEQFF. The CDR3 DNA reads as TGCGCCAGCAGCTTGGAGGCAGCCGAGCACAATGAGCAGTTCTTC. The chain couples TRBV5-1 to TRBJ2-1; D not resolved. The germline V gene has CDR1 SGHRS and CDR2 YFSETQ. Trimming removed 0 bases at V and 5 bases at J, with 12 bases between. The CDR3 runs to 15 residues.

The chain has TRBV20-1 and TRBJ2-7; 7 positions match TRBD2. Looked up from germline, CDR1 is DFQATT and CDR2 is SNEGSKA (reference sequence). The CDR3 totals 11 residues. This CDR3 is CSTREGYEQYF. CDR3 in DNA: TGCTCGACCAGGGAGGGGTACGAGCAGTACTTC.

V is TRBV4-2 and J is TRBJ2-1, with 7 bases identical to TRBD2. Germline values: CDR1 LGHNA, CDR2 YNFKEQ. CDR3 length: 15 residues. V lost 4 bases, J lost 2 bases, and 5 bases stayed unmatched. CDR3 DNA sequence: TGTGCCAGCAGCCCCCAGCGGGAAACCTACAATGAGCAGTTCTTC. This translates into CASSPQRETYNEQFF.

This clonotype was recorded a few times. The chain links TRBV12-3 or TRBV12-4 to TRBJ2-1; 9 bases map to TRBD2. This CDR3 has 13 residues. With V trimmed by 8 bases and J by 11 bases, 10 bases remained unmatched. CDR3 residues: CASATSGWRKQFF. The CDR3 DNA reads as TGTGCCAGCGCCACTAGCGGGTGGCGAAAGCAGTTCTTC.